This T cell receptor (beta chain) emerged from a study of beta chain features in type 1 diabetes. The germline CDR1 and CDR2 sequences are DFQATT and SNEGSKA (reference sequence). The V and J ends lost 3 bases and 4 bases, in that order; junction bases with no gene match: 0. This CDR3 contains 11 residues. The authors reverse transcribed all of the isolated RNA, so sequencing captured expressed TCRB transcripts. Read counts averaged roughly 3.7 million for samples of naive, central memory and regulatory T cells. TCRdb keeps only in-frame clones here, not all; method: immunoSEQ multiplex PCR. The table records some 660,000 clones, about an eighth of them present only once. Broader study findings: For Type 1 diabetes patients, all four CD4+ subsets carried TCRB CDR3s that were moderately but significantly shorter. VDJ junctions in type 1 diabetes patients carried more deletions and fewer insertions.

Donors contributed one heparinised blood draw apiece, averaging roughly 100 mL. Sorting with CD45RO/CCR7/CD25/CD127/CD95/CD27 yielded naive, central memory, regulatory and stem-like memory CD4+ cells. Comment on this clone: Its target is unknown. Other DNA variants within this sample encode the same CDR3.

The sequenced sample consisted of naive CD4+ T cells from blood. This sequence originates from a man younger than 35 with type 1 diabetes. This chain links TRBV20-1 with TRBJ2-7; 7 nucleotides agree with TRBD2. CDR3 nucleotides: TGCAGTGCTAGCGGGAGGTACGAGCAGTACTTC. Residues: CSASGRYEQYF.